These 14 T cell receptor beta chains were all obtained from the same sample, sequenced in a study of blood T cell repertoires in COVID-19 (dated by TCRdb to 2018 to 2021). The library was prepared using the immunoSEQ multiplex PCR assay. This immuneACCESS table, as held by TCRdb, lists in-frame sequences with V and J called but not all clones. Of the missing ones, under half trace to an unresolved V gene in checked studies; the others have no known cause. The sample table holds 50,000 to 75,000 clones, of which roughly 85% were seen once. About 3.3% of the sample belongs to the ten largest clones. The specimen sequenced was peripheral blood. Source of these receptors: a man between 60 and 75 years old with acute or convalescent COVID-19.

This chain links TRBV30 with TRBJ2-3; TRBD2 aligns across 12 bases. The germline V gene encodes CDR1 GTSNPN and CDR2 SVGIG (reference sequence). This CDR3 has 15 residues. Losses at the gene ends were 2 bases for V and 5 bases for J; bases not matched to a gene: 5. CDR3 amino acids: CAWSLAGGPGDTQYF. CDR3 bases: TGTGCCTGGAGTCTAGCGGGAGGGCCGGGAGATACGCAGTATTTT.

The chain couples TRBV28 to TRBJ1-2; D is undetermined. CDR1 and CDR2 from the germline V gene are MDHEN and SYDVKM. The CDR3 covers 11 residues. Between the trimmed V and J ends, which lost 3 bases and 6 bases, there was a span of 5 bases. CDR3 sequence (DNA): TGTGCCAGCAGTTTTAATCATGGCTACACCTTC. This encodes CASSFNHGYTF.

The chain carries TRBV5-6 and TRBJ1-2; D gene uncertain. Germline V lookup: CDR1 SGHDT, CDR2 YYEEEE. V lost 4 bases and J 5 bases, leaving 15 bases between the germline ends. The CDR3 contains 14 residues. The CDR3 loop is CASSRLAGGYGYTF. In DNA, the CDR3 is TGTGCCAGCAGCCGATTGGCAGGAGGGTATGGCTACACCTTC. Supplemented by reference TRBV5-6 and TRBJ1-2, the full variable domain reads DAGVTQSPTHLIKTRGQQVTLRCSPKSGHDTVSWYQQALGQGPQFIFQYYEEEERQRGNFPDRFSGHQFPNYSSELNVNALLLGDSALYLCASSRLAGGYGYTFGSGTRLTVV.

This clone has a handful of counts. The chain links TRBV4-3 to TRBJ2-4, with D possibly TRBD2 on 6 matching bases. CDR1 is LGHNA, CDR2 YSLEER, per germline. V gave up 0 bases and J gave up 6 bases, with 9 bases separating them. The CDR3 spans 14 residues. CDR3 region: CASSQDEGLNIQYF. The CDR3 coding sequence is TGCGCCAGCAGCCAAGATGAGGGACTAAACATTCAGTACTTC.

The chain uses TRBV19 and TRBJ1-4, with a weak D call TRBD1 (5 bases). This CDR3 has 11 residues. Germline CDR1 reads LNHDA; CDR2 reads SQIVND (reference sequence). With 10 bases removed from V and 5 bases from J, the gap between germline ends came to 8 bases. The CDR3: CATRENEKLFF. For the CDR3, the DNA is TGTGCCACCAGGGAAAATGAAAAACTGTTTTTT.

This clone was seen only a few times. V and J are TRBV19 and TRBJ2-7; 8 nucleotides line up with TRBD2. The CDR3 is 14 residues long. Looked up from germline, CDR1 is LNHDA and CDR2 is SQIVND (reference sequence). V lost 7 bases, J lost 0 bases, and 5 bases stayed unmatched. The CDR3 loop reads CASTRGGLSYEQYF. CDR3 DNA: TGTGCCAGTACCCGCGGGGGGCTCTCCTACGAGCAGTACTTC.

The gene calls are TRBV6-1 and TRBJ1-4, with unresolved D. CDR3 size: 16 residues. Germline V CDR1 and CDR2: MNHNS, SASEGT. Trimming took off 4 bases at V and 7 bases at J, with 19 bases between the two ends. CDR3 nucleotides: TGTGCCAGCAGTGTACGGTTGGGCGGGGAGGGTGAAAAACTGTTTTTT. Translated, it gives CASSVRLGGEGEKLFF.

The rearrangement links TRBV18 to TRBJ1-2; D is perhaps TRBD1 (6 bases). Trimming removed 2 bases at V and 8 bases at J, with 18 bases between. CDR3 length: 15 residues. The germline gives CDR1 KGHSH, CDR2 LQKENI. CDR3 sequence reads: CASSPSREPQGGYTF. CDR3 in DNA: TGTGCCAGCTCACCATCTCGCGAGCCGCAGGGGGGCTACACCTTC.

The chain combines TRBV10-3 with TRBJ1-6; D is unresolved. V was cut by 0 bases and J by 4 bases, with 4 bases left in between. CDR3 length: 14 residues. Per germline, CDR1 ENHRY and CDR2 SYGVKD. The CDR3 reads CAISESQYNSPLHF. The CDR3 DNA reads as TGTGCCATCAGTGAGTCCCAGTATAATTCACCCCTCCACTTT.

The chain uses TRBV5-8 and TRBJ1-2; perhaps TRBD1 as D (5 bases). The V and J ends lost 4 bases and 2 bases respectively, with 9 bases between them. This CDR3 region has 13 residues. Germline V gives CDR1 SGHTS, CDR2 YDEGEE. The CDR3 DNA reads TGTGCCAGCAGCCGGCAGGGAAACTATGGCTACACCTTC. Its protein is CASSRQGNYGYTF.

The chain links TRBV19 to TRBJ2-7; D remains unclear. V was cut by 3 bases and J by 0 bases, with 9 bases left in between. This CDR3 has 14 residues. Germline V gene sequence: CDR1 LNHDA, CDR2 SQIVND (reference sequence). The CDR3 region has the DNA TGTGCCAGTAGTATGCCAGGCGTCTCCTACGAGCAGTACTTC. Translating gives CASSMPGVSYEQYF.

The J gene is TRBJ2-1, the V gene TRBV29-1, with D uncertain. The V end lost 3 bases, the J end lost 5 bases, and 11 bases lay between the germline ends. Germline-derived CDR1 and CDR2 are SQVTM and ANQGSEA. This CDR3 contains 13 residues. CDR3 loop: CSVDVLVNNEQFF. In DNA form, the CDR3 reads TGCAGCGTTGATGTGCTAGTGAACAATGAGCAGTTCTTC.

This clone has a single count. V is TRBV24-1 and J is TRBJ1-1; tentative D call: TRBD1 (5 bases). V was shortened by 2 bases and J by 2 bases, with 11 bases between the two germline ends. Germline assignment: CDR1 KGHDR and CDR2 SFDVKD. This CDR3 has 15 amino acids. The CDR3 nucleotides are TGTGCCACCAGTGATTCTGAGACAGCAAACACTGAAGCTTTCTTT. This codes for CATSDSETANTEAFF.

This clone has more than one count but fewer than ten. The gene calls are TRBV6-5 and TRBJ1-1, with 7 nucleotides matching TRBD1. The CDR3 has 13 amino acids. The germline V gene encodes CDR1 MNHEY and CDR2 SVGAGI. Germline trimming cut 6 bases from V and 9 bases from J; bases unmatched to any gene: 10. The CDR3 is CASSLGGSPQAFF. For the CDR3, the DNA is TGTGCCAGCAGCCTAGGGGGCTCCCCCCAAGCTTTCTTT.